The 17 T cell receptor beta chains in this list originate from one sample, sequenced in a study of beta chain bispecific antibodies for T cell cancers. Points from the study as a whole: Most targeted TRBV signal came from the leukemia cell line cells, not normal T cells.

Which antigens these TCRs recognize remains unknown. Expansion lasted around 3 days, with either anti-CD3 antibody OKT3 or CD3/CD28 beads. Each CDR3 protein gets one entry after TCRdb re-called the 5' RACE reads with MiXCR. The table records 20,000 to 25,000 distinct CDR3 sequences, roughly 2.6% of them present only once. The material sequenced was healthy donor T cells cultured with leukemia cells. Source of these receptors: a human donor in good health. Some clones in this sample may be carry-over from other donors' samples.

In its sample, this clonotype is medium-sized (0.01 to 0.1%). This rearrangement joins TRBV29-1 to TRBJ1-1; D gene ambiguous. The V end was cut by 7 bases, the J end by 9 bases, with 21 bases between. This CDR3 has 13 residues. Germline CDR1 reads SQVTM; CDR2 reads ANQGSEA. The CDR3 protein is CSAPVGEGFKAFF. In nucleotides, the CDR3 is TGCAGCGCCCCCGTTGGCGAGGGATTCAAAGCTTTCTTT. Full variable domain (outside the CDR3, taken from reference TRBV29-1 and TRBJ1-1): SAVISQKPSRDICQRGTSLTIQCQVDSQVTMMFWYRQQPGQSLTLIATANQGSEATYESGFVIDKFPISRPNLTFSTLTVSNMSPEDSSIYLCSAPVGEGFKAFFGQGTRLTVV.

This clonotype was recorded at least ten times. The gene calls are TRBV7-9 and TRBJ2-7; 8 bases align to TRBD1. Germline V gene lookup returns CDR1 SEHNR and CDR2 FQNEAQ (reference sequence). CDR3 size: 16 residues. With V trimmed by 1 base and J by 6 bases, 11 bases remained unmatched. CDR3 in amino acids: CASSLVNPGGWVEQYF. In DNA, the CDR3 is TGTGCCAGCAGCTTAGTCAACCCAGGGGGCTGGGTCGAGCAGTACTTC. Full variable domain (rest looked up from reference TRBV7-9 and TRBJ2-7): DTGVSQNPRHKITKRGQNVTFRCDPISEHNRLYWYRQTLGQGPEFLTYFQNEAQLEKSRLLSDRFSAERPKGSFSTLEIQRTEQGDSAMYLCASSLVNPGGWVEQYFGPGTRLTVT.

This clonotype rates as medium-sized. This chain links TRBV6-6 with TRBJ1-1, with D hard to call. Germline-derived CDR1 and CDR2 are MNHNY and SVGAGI (reference sequence). Trimming left V 7 bases short and J 3 bases short, with 12 bases between. The CDR3 has 13 residues. The CDR3 sequence is CASMVGSDTEAFF. CDR3 DNA: TGTGCCAGCATGGTGGGCTCGGACACTGAAGCTTTCTTT.

This clonotype was picked up many times. V gene TRBV11-2 combines with J gene TRBJ2-3, with TRBD1 matching 7 bases. The germline V gene encodes CDR1 SGHAT and CDR2 FQNNGV. The CDR3 runs to 15 residues. The V segment lost 3 bases and the J segment 6 bases; nucleotides outside the gene matches: 9. The CDR3 reads CASSLRTGLGDTQYF. Written as DNA, the CDR3 is TGTGCCAGCAGCTTGAGGACAGGCCTAGGGGATACGCAGTATTTT.

This clonotype occurred many times. The chain uses TRBV3-1 and TRBJ2-1; the D is unclear. V lost 0 bases to trimming and J lost 8 bases, with 17 bases between them. Per germline, CDR1 LGHDT and CDR2 YNNKEL (reference sequence). CDR3 length: 16 residues. The DNA for the CDR3 is TGTGCCAGCAGCCAAGAGAGCCCCCGCACCCCAGATGAGCAGTTCTTC. Its protein product is CASSQESPRTPDEQFF.

About this clonotype: A clone one base away is much larger, so this may be a read error. This chain uses TRBV5-1 with TRBJ2-1; 8 positions match TRBD1. Germline-derived CDR1 and CDR2 are SGHRS and YFSETQ. This CDR3 region has 14 residues. The CDR3 DNA reads TGCGCCAGCAGCTTGATTTCAGGGGGCCATGAGCAGCTCTTC. This translates into CASSLISGGHEQLF.

This clonotype was counted at least ten times. In DNA form, the CDR3 reads TGTGCCAGCAGGATGACAGATCACAGAGCAGGAGATACGCAGTATTTT. It codes for CASRMTDHRAGDTQYF. V gene TRBV12-3 or TRBV12-4 combines with J gene TRBJ2-3; D perhaps matches TRBD1 (5 bases). The CDR3 totals 16 residues. Between the trimmed V and J ends, which lost 6 bases and 5 bases, there was a span of 21 bases.

This clonotype was observed at least ten times. V gene TRBV29-1 combines with J gene TRBJ2-5; 8 bases agree with TRBD1. Germline assignment: CDR1 SQVTM and CDR2 ANQGSEA. The CDR3 runs 14 residues. Unmatched junction bases numbered 7, after V lost 7 bases and J lost 0 bases. The CDR3 DNA follows: TGCAGCGCCCTGGGACAGGAGAACCAAGAGACCCAGTACTTC. It specifies CSALGQENQETQYF.

This clonotype was seen repeatedly, ten times or more. The chain links TRBV20-1 to TRBJ2-7, with D hard to call. V shed 6 bases and J shed 1 base, with 13 bases lying between them. Germline CDR1 DFQATT, CDR2 SNEGSKA (reference sequence). The CDR3 has 13 amino acids. CDR3 loop: CSAPVWDSYEQYF. CDR3 DNA sequence: TGCAGTGCCCCCGTTTGGGATTCCTACGAGCAGTACTTC.

In this sample, this clonotype turned up many times. The chain recombines TRBV3-1 with TRBJ2-2, with a weak D call TRBD1 (6 bases). Germline V CDR1 and CDR2: LGHDT, YNNKEL (reference sequence). V dropped 7 bases and J dropped 0 bases, with 9 bases sitting between them. This CDR3 has 14 residues. For the CDR3, the DNA is TGTGCCAGCAAGGGGGAAACGAACACCGGGGAGCTGTTTTTT. Translated: CASKGETNTGELFF.

This clonotype occurred a few times. The chain joins TRBV10-3 to TRBJ2-7, with D perhaps matching TRBD1 or TRBD2 (6 bases each). The V end lost 5 bases, the J end lost 2 bases, and 16 bases lay between the germline ends. Germline values: CDR1 ENHRY, CDR2 SYGVKD. The CDR3 sequence is 15 residues long. The CDR3 loop is CAISRSAEGAYEQYF. The CDR3 DNA sequence: TGTGCCATCAGTAGGAGCGCGGAGGGGGCCTACGAGCAGTACTTC.

By sample fraction, this clonotype is medium-sized. The gene calls are TRBV5-1 and TRBJ1-2; D is possibly TRBD1 (5 bases). The CDR3 length is 16 residues. The V gene's germline CDR1 is SGHRS and CDR2 YFSETQ. Between the trimmed V and J ends, which lost 1 base and 2 bases, there was a span of 15 bases. The CDR3 here is CASSLMGPGENYGYTF. The CDR3 bases are TGCGCCAGCAGCTTGATGGGACCGGGAGAAAACTATGGCTACACCTTC.

There are many counts of this clonotype. The chain joins TRBV29-1 to TRBJ1-2; 8 positions agree with TRBD1. The CDR3 is 15 amino acids. With V trimmed by 3 bases and J by 5 bases, 11 bases remained unmatched. Germline V lookup: CDR1 SQVTM, CDR2 ANQGSEA. The CDR3 DNA reads TGCAGCGTTGACGACCTGGGACAGGCGCCGTATGGCTACACCTTC. It yields the protein CSVDDLGQAPYGYTF.

The chain carries TRBV20-1 and TRBJ1-3; the D is unclear. Looked up from germline, CDR1 is DFQATT and CDR2 is SNEGSKA (reference sequence). The V end was cut by 0 bases, the J end by 7 bases, with 10 bases between. The CDR3 has 13 amino acids. The chain's CDR3 is CSAREPTRNTIYF. The CDR3 coding sequence is TGCAGTGCTAGAGAACCAACACGGAACACCATATATTTT.

This clonotype was found many times. This chain connects TRBV25-1 to TRBJ1-1; 7 bases are shared with TRBD1. The ends lost 6 bases at V and 11 bases at J; junction bases unmatched: 18. CDR1 and CDR2 from the germline V gene are MGHDK and SYGVNS. CDR3 size: 15 residues. The chain's CDR3 is CASSATSTGDGEAFF. CDR3 sequence (DNA): TGTGCCAGCAGCGCCACCTCCACAGGGGACGGCGAGGCTTTCTTT.

This clonotype was observed at least ten times. The CDR3 sequence: CASSPANTGELFF. CDR3 DNA sequence: TGTGCCAGCAGCCCCGCGAACACCGGGGAGCTGTTTTTT. The V and J genes are TRBV3-1 and TRBJ2-2, with D uncertain. CDR3 length: 13 amino acids. Germline V lookup: CDR1 LGHDT, CDR2 YNNKEL (reference sequence). The V end lost 4 bases, the J end lost 0 bases, and 3 bases lay between the germline ends. Supplemented by reference TRBV3-1 and TRBJ2-2, the full variable domain reads DTAVSQTPKYLVTQMGNDKSIKCEQNLGHDTMYWYKQDSKKFLKIMFSYNNKELIINETVPNRFSPKSPDKAHLNLHINSLELGDSAVYFCASSPANTGELFFGEGSRLTVL.

This clonotype occurred many times. The rearrangement uses TRBV20-1 and TRBJ2-7; 9 nucleotides agree with TRBD2. CDR3 length: 17 amino acids. Germline CDR1 DFQATT, CDR2 SNEGSKA (reference sequence). With 1 base clipped from V and 6 bases from J, the junction kept 16 bases outside the gene matches. CDR3 nucleotide sequence: TGCAGTGCTAGAGGAGGTAGCGGGGGATACCACTCGTCCGAGCAGTACTTC. Translation gives CSARGGSGGYHSSEQYF.